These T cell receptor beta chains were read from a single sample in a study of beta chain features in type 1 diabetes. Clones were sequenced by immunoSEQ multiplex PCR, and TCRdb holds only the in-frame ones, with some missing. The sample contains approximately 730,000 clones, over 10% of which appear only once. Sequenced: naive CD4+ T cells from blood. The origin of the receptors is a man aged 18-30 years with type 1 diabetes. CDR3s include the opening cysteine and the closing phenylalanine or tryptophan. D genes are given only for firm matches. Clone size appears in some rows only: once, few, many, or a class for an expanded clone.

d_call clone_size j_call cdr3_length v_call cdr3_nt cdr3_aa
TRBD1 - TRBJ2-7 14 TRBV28 TGTGCCAGCAGTACCGGGACAGGCTTTTACGAGCAGTACTTC CASSTGTGFYEQYF
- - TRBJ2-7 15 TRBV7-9 TGTGCCAGCAGCCCGCGAGGTCTTCAAACCTACGAGCAGTACTTC CASSPRGLQTYEQYF
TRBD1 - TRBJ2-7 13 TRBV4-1 TGCGCCAGCAGTCTAGGACAGGGGTACGAGCAGTACTTC CASSLGQGYEQYF
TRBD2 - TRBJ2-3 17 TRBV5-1 TGCGCCAGCAGCTTGATGACTAGCGGGGGAACCACAGATACGCAGTATTTT CASSLMTSGGTTDTQYF
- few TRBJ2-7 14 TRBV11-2 TGTGCCAGCAGCCTAGGAGGGTTCGCCCACGAGCAGTACTTC CASSLGGFAHEQYF
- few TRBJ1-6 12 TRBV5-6 TGTGCCAGCAGCTTGGTTGGTTCACCCCTCCACTTT CASSLVGSPLHF
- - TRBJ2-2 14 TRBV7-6 TGTGCCAGCACCCCGACATTACTCGCCGGGGAGCTGTTTTTT CASTPTLLAGELFF
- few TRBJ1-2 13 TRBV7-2 TGTGCCAGCAGCTTAGACGGAAACTATGGCTACACCTTC CASSLDGNYGYTF
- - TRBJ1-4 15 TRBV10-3 TGTGCCATCAGTGAGCCGACAGGAGTTGGTGAAAAACTGTTTTTT CAISEPTGVGEKLFF
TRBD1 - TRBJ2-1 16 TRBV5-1 TGCGCCAGCAGCTCCACCGGGACAGACTCCTACAATGAGCAGTTCTTC CASSSTGTDSYNEQFF
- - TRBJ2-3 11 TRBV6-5 TGTGCCACAGGAGGACAATATACGCAGTATTTT CATGGQYTQYF
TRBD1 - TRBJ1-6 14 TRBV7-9 TGTGCCAGCAGCCTACAGGGGGTAGGGTCACCCCTCCACTTT CASSLQGVGSPLHF
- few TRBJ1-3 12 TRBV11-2 TGTGCCAGCAGCATGGAGGGAAACACCATATATTTT CASSMEGNTIYF
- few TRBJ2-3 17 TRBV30 TGTGCCTGGCGGAAGGGTCAGGACACAACCTCCACAGATACGCAGTATTTT CAWRKGQDTTSTDTQYF
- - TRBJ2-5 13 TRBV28 TGTGCCAGCACCTTGACAGGAAAAGAGACCCAGTACTTC CASTLTGKETQYF
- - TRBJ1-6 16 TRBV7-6 TGTGCCAGCAGCCCGGGAACAGGGTCTTTACCGTCACCCCTCCACTTT CASSPGTGSLPSPLHF
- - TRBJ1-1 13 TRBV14 TGTGCCAGCAGCCTCTCGAGAGGCACTGAAGCTTTCTTT CASSLSRGTEAFF
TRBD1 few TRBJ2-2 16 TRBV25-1 TGTGCCAGCAGTGATCCGAGACAGGGGGCGGTTGGGGAGCTGTTTTTT CASSDPRQGAVGELFF
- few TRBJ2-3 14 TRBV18 TGTGCCAGCTCACGTGACAGTTCCACAGATACGCAGTATTTT CASSRDSSTDTQYF
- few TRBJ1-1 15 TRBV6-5 TGTGCCAGCAGTTACGGTGGAGACCCACGGACTGAAGCTTTCTTT CASSYGGDPRTEAFF
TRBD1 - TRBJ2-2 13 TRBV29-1 TGCAGCGTTCGAGGGGGCATCACCGGGGAGCTGTTTTTT CSVRGGITGELFF
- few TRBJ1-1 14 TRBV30 TGTGCCTGGAGTGTAAGGGGGAACCCCCCTGAAGCTTTCTTT CAWSVRGNPPEAFF
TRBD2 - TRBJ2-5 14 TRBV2 TGTGCCAGCAGTGTACGGACTAGCGGGGAGACCCAGTACTTC CASSVRTSGETQYF
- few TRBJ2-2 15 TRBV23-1 TGCGCCAGCAGTCAATCTATGCAGGGAGCCGGGGAGCTGTTTTTT CASSQSMQGAGELFF
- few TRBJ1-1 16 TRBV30 TGTGCCTGGAGTCTACAGGGTGAAGTCCCATTGACTGAAGCTTTCTTT CAWSLQGEVPLTEAFF
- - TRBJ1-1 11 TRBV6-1 TGTGCCAGCAGTGAATTGGGTGAAGCTTTCTTT CASSELGEAFF
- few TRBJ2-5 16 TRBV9 TGTGCCAGCAGCGTAGTCCCGTCCGGGGGCGGAGAGACCCAGTACTTC CASSVVPSGGGETQYF
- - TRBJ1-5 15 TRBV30 TGTGCCTGGACCTCGGGGGGGAATAGCAATCAGCCCCAGCATTTT CAWTSGGNSNQPQHF
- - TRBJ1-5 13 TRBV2 TGTGCCAGCTCGTTGTCGGATATTCAGCCCCAGCATTTT CASSLSDIQPQHF
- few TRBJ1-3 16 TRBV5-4 TGTGCCAGCAGCTGGGGAGGGTCTCTTCCTGGAAACACCATATATTTT CASSWGGSLPGNTIYF
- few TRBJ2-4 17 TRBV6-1 TGTGCCAGCAGTGAAGCGACTATAGGGATTTCCAAAAACATTCAGTACTTC CASSEATIGISKNIQYF
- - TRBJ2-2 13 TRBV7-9 TGTGCCAGCAGCTTACTGGGCACCGGGGAGCTGTTTTTT CASSLLGTGELFF
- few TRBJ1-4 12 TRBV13 TGTGCCAGCAGCTTAAGGGGGGAAAAACTGTTTTTT CASSLRGEKLFF
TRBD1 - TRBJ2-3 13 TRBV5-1 TGCGCCAGCAGCTTGGAACAGGGGAAGGGAGACTATTTT CASSLEQGKGDYF
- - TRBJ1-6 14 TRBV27 TGTGCCAGCAGTTTCTGGACAGAGGGTTCACCCCTCCACTTT CASSFWTEGSPLHF
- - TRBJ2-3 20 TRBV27 TGTGCCAGCAGTTTACGACCACTTGGGACAAGCGAGCAAAGCACAGATACGCAGTATTTT CASSLRPLGTSEQSTDTQYF
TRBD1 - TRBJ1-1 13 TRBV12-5 TGTGCTAGTGGTTTCGGACAGGGGAGATCGGCTTTCTTT CASGFGQGRSAFF
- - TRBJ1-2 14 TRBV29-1 TGCAGCGTTGTTTTGGCAGGGGAAGACTATGGCTACACCTTC CSVVLAGEDYGYTF
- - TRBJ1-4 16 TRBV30 TGTGCCTGGGGACCTGGACACCTTGCAACTAATGAAAAACTGTTTTTT CAWGPGHLATNEKLFF